Presented here are 7 T cell receptor beta chains from one specimen sequenced in a study of T-cell memory formation after mild COVID-19 (TCRdb year 2021). The receptor library was made with 5' RACE. Sequencing took place on an Illumina NovaSeq 6000. Using fastp trimming at Q25 and MiXCR clonotype assembly, TCRdb reanalyzed the public sequencing data and kept in-frame beta chains. CDR3 protein sequences are deduplicated, and each keeps its most common genes and DNA. This sample holds 350,000 to 450,000 distinct CDR3 sequences; approximately 15% were observed only once. Jointly, the top ten make up about 22% of the sample. The specimen sequenced was PBMCs or a T cell subset sorted from them (not recorded which). The receptors here all came from a man aged 18 to 30 who had mild COVID-19 (a few samples of this study predate the infection). The sample titles of this study are shuffled in the database, so cell type and time point are left out; the donor was told from shared clones.

This clonotype was observed a handful of times. This rearrangement joins TRBV9 to TRBJ2-3, with D possibly being TRBD2 (5 bases). The CDR3 consists of 13 residues. V gave up 4 bases and J gave up 4 bases, with 10 bases separating them. Germline values: CDR1 SGDLS, CDR2 YYNGEE. The DNA for the CDR3 is TGTGCCAGCAGCTTAGTGGACTCAGATACGCAGTATTTT. Translating it yields CASSLVDSDTQYF.

This clonotype was observed at least ten times. The chain joins TRBV7-6 to TRBJ1-4; possibly TRBD1 for D (5 bases). Trimming took 5 bases from V and 8 from J, leaving 9 bases between them. Germline CDR1 and CDR2: SGHVS and FNYEAQ. The CDR3 extends over 12 amino acids. CDR3: CASSRGGEKLFF. The CDR3 bases are TGTGCCAGCAGCAGGGGAGGAGAAAAACTGTTTTTT. The whole variable domain, filled in from reference TRBV7-6 and TRBJ1-4, reads GAGVSQSPRYKVTKRGQDVALRCDPISGHVSLYWYRQALGQGPEFLTYFNYEAQQDKSGLPNDRFSAERPEGSISTLTIQRTEQRDSAMYRCASSRGGEKLFFGSGTQLSVL.

This clonotype has a handful of counts. V and J are TRBV5-1 and TRBJ2-3; TRBD1 might be the D (6 bases). V lost 6 bases and J lost 2, with 16 bases in between. The germline V gene has CDR1 SGHRS and CDR2 YFSETQ. The CDR3 sequence is 15 residues long. CDR3 in amino acids: CASTPSQGITDTQYF. DNA for the CDR3: TGCGCCAGCACCCCGAGTCAGGGGATCACAGATACGCAGTATTTT.

The chain recombines TRBV5-6 with TRBJ2-7; the match to TRBD2 covers 11 bases. The CDR3 runs to 15 residues. Trimming cost V 1 base and J 4 bases; bases outside gene matches: 4. The germline CDR1 and CDR2 sequences are SGHDT and YYEEEE. Here the CDR3 DNA reads TGTGCCAGCAGCTTGATGGGACTAGCGGTTTACGAGCAGTACTTC. Its protein product is CASSLMGLAVYEQYF.

This sequence joins TRBV10-3 and TRBJ2-1, with D maybe TRBD1 (6 bases). This CDR3 contains 11 residues. Germline V gene lookup returns CDR1 ENHRY and CDR2 SYGVKD. V was trimmed by 9 bases and J by 10 bases, leaving 13 bases between them. The CDR3 coding sequence is TGTGCCATTTCGACAGGAGGAGAGCAGTTCTTC. Translating gives CAISTGGEQFF.

The chain combines TRBV9 with TRBJ2-7, with TRBD1 matching over 9 bases. This CDR3 spans 19 amino acids. The junction had 17 bases not matched to a gene; V was cut back by 0 bases and J by 4 bases. The germline V gene encodes CDR1 SGDLS and CDR2 YYNGEE. In nucleotides, the CDR3 is TGTGCCAGCAGCGTAGGTCTCAGGATTAGTGGGACAGGGCCTTACGAGCAGTACTTC. It encodes CASSVGLRISGTGPYEQYF.

The genes are TRBV5-5 and TRBJ1-2; 12 positions agree with TRBD1. The ends lost 4 bases at V and 4 bases at J; junction bases unmatched: 5. The CDR3 runs to 15 residues. Germline lookup yields CDR1 SGHKS and CDR2 YYEKEE (reference sequence). CDR3 protein: CASSTGQGAAYGYTF. The CDR3 DNA reads TGTGCCAGCAGCACGGGACAGGGGGCGGCCTATGGCTACACCTTC. The full variable domain, rest sourced from reference TRBV5-5 and TRBJ1-2, is DAGVTQSPTHLIKTRGQQVTLRCSPISGHKSVSWYQQVLGQGPQFIFQYYEKEERGRGNFPDRFSARQFPNYSSELNVNALLLGDSALYLCASSTGQGAAYGYTFGSGTRLTVV.